This is a list of T cell receptor beta chains from one sample in a study of naive and memory T cell subsets. MiXCR, run by TCRdb on the UMI-ligation and nested PCR reads, gives a single entry per CDR3 protein. The data hold around 90,000 distinct CDR3 sequences, with about 7% observed a single time. The specimen sequenced was central memory CD4+ T cells from blood. The receptors shown here come from a human donor in good health. Each CDR3 is given with its conserved first and last residue. Fields, in order: clone size, V gene, J gene, D gene, CDR3 protein, CDR3 DNA. The D gene is left open where the match is weak. Only part of the rows carry a size: once, few, many, or a class if the clone is expanded.

many	TRBV27	TRBJ1-4	TRBD1	CASRERGGQGATNEKLFF	TGTGCCAGCAGAGAGAGAGGGGGACAGGGGGCGACTAATGAAAAACTGTTTTTT
many	TRBV7-2	TRBJ2-7	NA	CASSSLPPGPYEQYF	TGTGCCAGCAGCAGTCTACCGCCAGGGCCCTACGAGCAGTACTTC
NA	TRBV5-1	TRBJ2-7	NA	CASSLDPGLPEQYF	TGCGCCAGCAGCTTGGATCCAGGGCTTCCCGAGCAGTACTTC
medium-sized	TRBV7-2	TRBJ2-3	TRBD2	CASSLVQRGGLDTQYF	TGTGCCAGCAGCTTAGTGCAGCGGGGGGGCCTAGATACGCAGTATTTT
few	TRBV2	TRBJ2-3	NA	CASKRESTDTQYF	TGTGCCAGCAAACGGGAGAGCACAGATACGCAGTATTTT
NA	TRBV7-2	TRBJ2-3	TRBD2	CASRSSGRSTDTQYF	TGTGCCAGCAGATCTAGCGGGAGGAGCACAGATACGCAGTATTTT
many	TRBV12-3/TRBV12-4	TRBJ1-2	TRBD1	CASSPGQGSGYTF	TGTGCCAGCAGCCCGGGACAGGGCTCTGGCTACACCTTC
many	TRBV20-1	TRBJ1-5	NA	CSAPVQGRDNQPQHF	TGCAGTGCCCCGGTCCAGGGAAGGGACAATCAGCCCCAGCATTTT
few	TRBV7-8	TRBJ1-4	NA	CASRLDEKLFF	TGTGCCAGCAGACTAGATGAAAAACTGTTTTTT
few	TRBV25-1	TRBJ2-5	NA	CASSEFTSRLAGKTQYF	TGTGCCAGCAGTGAATTCACGTCACGTCTGGCTGGGAAGACCCAGTACTTC
many	TRBV7-2	TRBJ2-3	NA	CASSLRLTHQTDTQYF	TGTGCCAGCAGCTTAAGACTCACCCACCAGACAGATACGCAGTATTTT
NA	TRBV20-1	TRBJ2-5	TRBD1	CSAREFAGTGRLETQYF	TGCAGTGCTAGAGAATTCGCGGGGACAGGGAGATTAGAGACCCAGTACTTC
many	TRBV20-1	TRBJ1-1	NA	CSARGAPPWAFF	TGCAGTGCTAGGGGGGCCCCACCTTGGGCTTTCTTT
many	TRBV12-3/TRBV12-4	TRBJ2-7	NA	CASSLGTRGPHSYEQYF	TGTGCCAGCAGTTTAGGGACGAGGGGTCCCCACTCCTACGAGCAGTACTTC
few	TRBV12-3/TRBV12-4	TRBJ1-2	NA	CASSRGQPNLGYTF	TGTGCCAGCAGCCGGGGACAACCCAATTTGGGCTACACCTTC
NA	TRBV18	TRBJ2-3	NA	CASSPSADTQYF	TGTGCCAGCTCACCATCGGCAGATACGCAGTATTTT
many	TRBV20-1	TRBJ2-3	TRBD2	CSAKRTRTSTDTQYF	TGCAGTGCTAAAAGGACTAGGACTAGCACAGATACGCAGTATTTT
many	TRBV27	TRBJ1-1	NA	CASSPLGRAPEAFF	TGTGCCAGCAGTCCGCTTGGCAGGGCCCCGGAAGCTTTCTTT
many	TRBV7-2	TRBJ1-6	NA	CASSLRNSPLHF	TGTGCCAGCAGCTTAAGAAATTCACCCCTCCACTTT
NA	TRBV6-2/TRBV6-3	TRBJ2-7	NA	CASSYPTRGLSYEQYF	TGTGCCAGCAGTTACCCGACCCGCGGACTTTCCTACGAGCAGTACTTC
many	TRBV29-1	TRBJ2-7	TRBD2	CSVEGAGGYEQYF	TGCAGCGTTGAAGGGGCCGGGGGGTACGAGCAGTACTTC
many	TRBV5-4	TRBJ2-1	NA	CASSLESGSEQFF	TGTGCCAGCAGCTTGGAGTCGGGAAGTGAGCAGTTCTTC
many	TRBV20-1	TRBJ2-1	NA	CSAKKGGYYNEQFF	TGCAGTGCTAAAAAGGGGGGATACTACAATGAGCAGTTCTTC
few	TRBV29-1	TRBJ2-1	TRBD2	CSVGLAGGSNEQFF	TGCAGCGTTGGCCTAGCGGGAGGTAGCAATGAGCAGTTCTTC
many	TRBV12-3/TRBV12-4	TRBJ1-5	NA	CASSRQVRFGVSQHF	TGTGCCAGCAGTCGCCAGGTCCGGTTCGGGGTGTCCCAGCATTTT
few	TRBV27	TRBJ2-5	NA	CASSPSRGSSQTQYF	TGTGCCAGCAGTCCTTCCCGGGGCTCGTCGCAGACCCAGTACTTC
many	TRBV3-1	TRBJ2-6	TRBD1	CASSRRTGGDRANVLTF	TGTGCCAGCAGCCGGAGGACAGGGGGCGACAGGGCCAACGTCCTGACTTTC
many	TRBV4-3	TRBJ2-6	NA	CASSQDLGGLGANVLTF	TGCGCCAGCAGCCAAGATCTAGGTGGGCTAGGGGCCAACGTCCTGACTTTC
many	TRBV6-2/TRBV6-3	TRBJ1-1	TRBD1	CASSEWGQGITEAFF	TGTGCCAGCAGTGAGTGGGGACAGGGGATCACTGAAGCTTTCTTT
few	TRBV15	TRBJ2-7	NA	CATSRGTNLAEQYF	TGTGCCACCAGCAGAGGGACAAACCTCGCCGAGCAGTACTTC
many	TRBV7-2	TRBJ1-4	NA	CASSFGSRAEKLFF	TGTGCCAGCAGCTTTGGGTCTCGGGCGGAAAAACTGTTTTTT
many	TRBV30	TRBJ1-2	NA	CAWSPSSGYTF	TGTGCCTGGAGTCCTTCGTCCGGCTACACCTTC
few	TRBV3-1	TRBJ2-7	NA	CASSQPGTNTYEQYF	TGTGCCAGCAGCCAACCCGGGACAAACACCTACGAGCAGTACTTC
many	TRBV7-2	TRBJ2-2	TRBD1	CASSLGGQGTTGELFF	TGTGCCAGCAGCTTGGGGGGACAGGGGACCACCGGGGAGCTGTTTTTT
NA	TRBV7-2	TRBJ2-7	TRBD2	CASSLALAGGPGGQYF	TGTGCCAGCAGCTTAGCCCTAGCGGGAGGCCCGGGTGGGCAGTACTTC
many	TRBV27	TRBJ1-1	NA	CASSLVWSTEAFF	TGTGCCAGCAGTTTAGTCTGGAGCACTGAAGCTTTCTTT
many	TRBV5-1	TRBJ1-1	NA	CASSRRTLEVTEAFF	TGCGCCAGCAGCCGAAGGACACTGGAGGTGACTGAAGCTTTCTTT
many	TRBV20-1	TRBJ1-3	NA	CSASVRLDSGNTIYF	TGCAGTGCTAGTGTCCGCTTGGACTCTGGAAACACCATATATTTT
many	TRBV20-1	TRBJ2-6	TRBD1	CSARGTGGAPGANVLTF	TGCAGTGCTAGAGGCACAGGGGGTGCGCCTGGGGCCAACGTCCTGACTTTC
NA	TRBV20-1	TRBJ2-1	NA	CSAQGLGSSYNEQFF	TGCAGTGCCCAAGGGTTGGGGAGCTCCTACAATGAGCAGTTCTTC
few	TRBV20-1	TRBJ2-3	NA	CSASTRTDTQYF	TGCAGTGCTTCGACTAGGACAGATACGCAGTATTTT